This TCR beta chain was obtained from a study of T cell responses to AZD1222 COVID-19 vaccine. To note about this clone: Its antigen is not identified.

This CDR3 spans 13 amino acids. After removal of 7 bases from V and 4 bases from J, the junction contained 8 bases not matched to a gene. Germline-derived CDR1 and CDR2 are SGHKS and YYEKEE (reference sequence). The repertoire was sequenced with immunoSEQ multiplex PCR; TCRdb's copy has only in-frame clones and lacks some. Altogether over 110,000 clones are present, 85% to 95% being singletons, with the ten largest covering 4% to 5.5%. Study findings and constraints: Variant regions that are unmutated are reportedly the target of nearly half of spike-specific TCRs. Vaccine-related CD4 TCRs covered spike, predominating at 160-218 and 743-854. The breadth and depth of Spike-specific TCRs increased once two AZD1222 doses had been given. Most donors were white British and more were female, and clonal diversity was possibly underestimated.

The TCR sequence derives from an adult in good health. The input for sequencing was peripheral blood, taken on day 0 of AZD1222 vaccination. V is TRBV5-5 and J is TRBJ2-7, with TRBD1 matching over 7 bases. CDR3 in amino acids: CASGESTGYEQYF. For the CDR3, the DNA is TGTGCCAGCGGGGAATCGACAGGGTACGAGCAGTACTTC.